Following are 5 T cell receptor beta chains from one sample sequenced in a study of OX40 agonist ivuxolimab in advanced cancers. Method: immunoSEQ multiplex PCR; TCRdb's copy keeps in-frame clones and lacks some. This sample carries 7,000 to 9,500 clones, roughly 86% of them seen once, and the ten largest clones take 11%. The material sequenced was CD4+ or CD8+ T cells sorted from blood, taken in a trial of the OX40 agonist ivuxolimab. The origin of the receptors is an adult with an advanced solid tumor such as melanoma, head and neck, liver or kidney cancer.

The CDR3 sequence: CASSPGLAGSYF. CDR3 DNA sequence: TGTGCCAGCAGCCCCGGACTAGCGGGGTCTTACTTC. This sequence joins TRBV7-6 and TRBJ2-7; 12 bases are shared with TRBD2. V lost 5 bases and J lost 13; bases outside the gene matches: 6. Germline CDR1 SGHVS, CDR2 FNYEAQ. CDR3 length equals 12 residues.

The chain joins TRBV2 to TRBJ2-3, with TRBD2 matching 8 bases. Germline CDR1 and CDR2: SNHLY and FYNNEI. This CDR3 comprises 16 residues. Germline trimming cut 2 bases from V and 0 bases from J; bases unmatched to any gene: 4. CDR3 sequence: CASSEFSGASTDTQYF. CDR3 in DNA: TGTGCCAGCAGTGAATTTAGCGGGGCTAGCACAGATACGCAGTATTTT.

This sequence joins TRBV27 and TRBJ2-7, with TRBD1 matching 9 bases. Germline V CDR1 and CDR2: MNHEY, SMNVEV (reference sequence). This CDR3 is built from 14 residues. The junction had 4 bases not matched to a gene; V was cut back by 6 bases and J by 1 base. CDR3 DNA: TGTGCCAGCAGACGGGACAGGGCTTCCTACGAGCAGTACTTC. This encodes CASRRDRASYEQYF.

Points on this clone: The sample contains more than one DNA sequence encoding this CDR3. V gene TRBV10-3 combines with J gene TRBJ2-7; the D gene could be TRBD1 or TRBD2 (6 bases each). CDR3 size: 14 residues. Trimming pared 7 bases from V and 4 bases from J, leaving 17 bases between. The germline V gene encodes CDR1 ENHRY and CDR2 SYGVKD. The CDR3 DNA is TGTGCCATCAATAGGGGTCGGGGGCGGTACGAGCAGTACTTC. Residues: CAINRGRGRYEQYF.

The chain combines TRBV19 with TRBJ1-1, with a tentative D call TRBD1 (5 bases). Germline lookup yields CDR1 LNHDA and CDR2 SQIVND (reference sequence). Trimming removed 1 base at V and 4 bases at J, with 10 bases between. The length of the CDR3 is 14 residues. CDR3 bases: TGTGCCAGTAGTATAGGAGGGGCACGCACTGAAGCTTTCTTT. It yields the protein CASSIGGARTEAFF.